This entry lists 18 T cell receptor beta chains sequenced from one sample in a study of blood T cell repertoires in COVID-19. Using immunoSEQ multiplex PCR, the repertoire was profiled, and TCRdb retains in-frame clones only, with some absent. The sample consists of some 350,000 clones, about 90% of them appearing once. Sequenced sample: PBMCs or T cells enriched from blood (not recorded which). Every receptor here comes from a woman in her thirties who had recovered from COVID-19.

The CDR3 here is CASSLGGTGELFF. The CDR3, as DNA: TGTGCCAGCAGTTTAGGCGGAACCGGGGAGCTGTTTTTT. This chain uses TRBV27 with TRBJ2-2; no firm D call. This CDR3 comprises 13 residues. The V gene lost 2 bases and the J gene lost 5 bases, with 6 bases spanning the gap. Per the germline V gene, CDR1 is MNHEY and CDR2 is SMNVEV (reference sequence).

The CDR3 DNA sequence: TGTGCCAGCAGCTTAGAAGCAGGAGGGGTCTACGAGCAGTACTTC. Translation: CASSLEAGGVYEQYF. This sequence joins TRBV7-2 and TRBJ2-7, with D perhaps matching TRBD2 (6 bases). Germline lookup yields CDR1 SGHTA and CDR2 FQGNSA. The length of the CDR3 is 15 residues. Deletions cut 1 base from V and 3 bases from J, with 13 bases between.

V usage is TRBV6-6 and J usage is TRBJ1-6; D is undetermined. Trimming cost V 5 bases and J 8 bases, with 19 bases left between them. CDR3 length: 16 amino acids. Germline V gene data show CDR1 as MNHNY and CDR2 as SVGAGI (reference sequence). The chain's CDR3 is CASSPRGREWDSPLHF. CDR3 nucleotide sequence: TGTGCCAGCAGTCCGCGAGGGAGGGAGTGGGATTCACCCCTCCACTTT.

The CDR3 spells CATSDPGQGDDQPQHF. The CDR3 nucleotides are TGTGCCACCAGTGATCCAGGACAGGGCGATGACCAGCCCCAGCATTTT. This chain connects TRBV24-1 to TRBJ1-5; 8 bases are shared with TRBD1. CDR3 size: 16 residues. Germline V gene lookup returns CDR1 KGHDR and CDR2 SFDVKD. V was clipped by 3 bases and J by 7 bases; unmatched bases: 10.

CDR3: CASSRLGQGAGNTIYF. Here the CDR3 DNA reads TGTGCCAGCAGCCGACTCGGACAGGGAGCTGGAAACACCATATATTTT. The chain combines TRBV3-1 (or the pseudogene TRBV3-2) with TRBJ1-3; 8 nucleotides agree with TRBD1. Trimming cost V 4 bases and J 2 bases; bases outside gene matches: 7. CDR3 length: 16 residues. Germline assignment: CDR1 LGHDT and CDR2 YNNKEL (reference sequence).

This clone was observed once. The chain has TRBV19 and TRBJ2-7; TRBD2 matches at 10 bases. The CDR3 extends over 15 amino acids. Unmatched junction bases numbered 5, after V lost 3 bases and J lost 3 bases. CDR1 and CDR2 (germline): LNHDA, SQIVND (reference sequence). The CDR3 here is CASSIASGSVYEQYF. The CDR3, as DNA: TGTGCCAGTAGTATCGCTAGCGGGAGCGTCTACGAGCAGTACTTC. The whole variable domain, filled in from reference TRBV19 and TRBJ2-7, reads DGGITQSPKYLFRKEGQNVTLSCEQNLNHDAMYWYRQDPGQGLRLIYYSQIVNDFQKGDIAEGYSVSREKKESFPLTVTSAQKNPTAFYLCASSIASGSVYEQYFGPGTRLTVT.

This CDR3 is CASSQEVQANQPQHF. CDR3 sequence (DNA): TGCGCCAGCAGCCAAGAGGTCCAGGCCAATCAGCCCCAGCATTTT. The chain employs TRBV4-1 and TRBJ1-5, with no clear D. V was pared by 0 bases and J by 3 bases, with 9 bases between. This CDR3 is built from 15 residues. Germline CDR1 is MGHRA and CDR2 is YSYEKL.

J is TRBJ1-5 and V is TRBV7-9, with 7 bases matching TRBD1. Germline V gene data show CDR1 as SEHNR and CDR2 as FQNEAQ (reference sequence). The CDR3 totals 16 residues. V lost 0 bases and J lost 7; bases outside the gene matches: 9. Written as DNA, the CDR3 is TGTGCCAGCAGCTTAGCTACGACAGGGACGCACCAGCCCCAGCATTTT. This sequence encodes CASSLATTGTHQPQHF.

This chain connects TRBV18 to TRBJ2-2, with 10 bases aligning to TRBD2. Per the germline V gene, CDR1 is KGHSH and CDR2 is LQKENI. The length of the CDR3 is 19 residues. V dropped 4 bases and J dropped 0; count of bases not matched to a gene: 11. The CDR3 reads CASSRSASGSGSNTGELFF. Here the CDR3 DNA reads TGTGCCAGCTCACGATCCGCTAGCGGGAGTGGTTCGAACACCGGGGAGCTGTTTTTT.

The rearrangement links TRBV13 to TRBJ2-2, with 12 positions matching TRBD1. The CDR3 contains 17 residues. The V segment lost 4 bases and the J segment 4 bases; nucleotides outside the gene matches: 7. CDR1 and CDR2 from the germline V gene are PRHDT and FYEKMQ (reference sequence). CDR3 bases: TGTGCCAGCAGCTCTAGAGGGACAGGGGGCATCACCGGGGAGCTGTTTTTT. Amino acid sequence: CASSSRGTGGITGELFF.

This chain uses TRBV11-2 with TRBJ2-7, with TRBD2 matching 10 bases. The CDR3 loop spans 18 amino acids. Per germline, CDR1 SGHAT and CDR2 FQNNGV. The junction had 9 bases not matched to a gene; V was cut back by 0 bases and J by 1 base. The CDR3 reads CASSLEPAGGPISYEQYF. CDR3 bases: TGTGCCAGCAGCTTAGAACCAGCGGGAGGGCCTATTTCCTACGAGCAGTACTTC. The complete variable domain, with remaining parts taken from reference TRBV11-2 and TRBJ2-7, reads EAGVAQSPRYKIIEKRQSVAFWCNPISGHATLYWYQQILGQGPKLLIQFQNNGVVDDSQLPKDRFSAERLKGVDSTLKIQPAKLEDSAVYLCASSLEPAGGPISYEQYFGPGTRLTVT.

The CDR3 sequence: CASSPTGGYGYTF. The CDR3 bases are TGCGCCAGCAGTCCGACAGGGGGCTACGGCTACACCTTC. The rearrangement joins TRBV5-1 to TRBJ1-2, with 10 bases fitting TRBD1. The germline gives CDR1 SGHRS, CDR2 YFSETQ. V was clipped by 5 bases and J by 8 bases; unmatched bases: 6. This CDR3 contains 13 residues.

This chain links TRBV5-6 with TRBJ2-2, with D tentatively TRBD2 (5 bases). Germline CDR1 is SGHDT and CDR2 is YYEEEE. Trimming cost V 2 bases and J 8 bases, with 10 bases left between them. The CDR3 covers 13 residues. The CDR3 loop reads CASSFLREGELFF. CDR3 coding DNA: TGTGCCAGCAGCTTTTTGAGGGAGGGGGAGCTGTTTTTT.

The chain links TRBV24-1 to TRBJ2-1, with 8 bases lining up with TRBD2. CDR1 is KGHDR and CDR2 is SFDVKD in the germline V gene. This CDR3 contains 16 residues. Trimming removed 4 bases from V and 4 bases from J; junction bases left unmatched: 8. CDR3 amino acids: CATSESGLAQYNEQFF. CDR3 nucleotides: TGTGCCACCAGTGAATCTGGACTAGCACAATACAATGAGCAGTTCTTC.

The V call is TRBV5-6, the J call TRBJ2-7; TRBD2 matches 7 bases. Germline V gives CDR1 SGHDT, CDR2 YYEEEE. V was clipped by 5 bases and J by 2 bases; unmatched bases: 10. This CDR3 is 15 amino acids long. The CDR3 loop is CASSTTGRETYEQYF. CDR3 DNA sequence: TGTGCCAGCAGTACAACGGGGCGGGAGACCTACGAGCAGTACTTC. The full variable domain, its missing parts supplied by reference TRBV5-6 and TRBJ2-7, is DAGVTQSPTHLIKTRGQQVTLRCSPKSGHDTVSWYQQALGQGPQFIFQYYEEEERQRGNFPDRFSGHQFPNYSSELNVNALLLGDSALYLCASSTTGRETYEQYFGPGTRLTVT.

This clone has just one count. V and J are TRBV24-1 and TRBJ2-7, with 9 nucleotides matching TRBD1. J was trimmed by 0 bases and V by 3 bases; bases with no gene match: 2. The CDR3 runs 15 residues. CDR1 is KGHDR, CDR2 SFDVKD, per germline. This CDR3 reads CATSDGQGSSYEQYF. DNA for the CDR3: TGTGCCACCAGTGATGGACAGGGGAGCTCCTACGAGCAGTACTTC.

The chain combines TRBV6-6 with TRBJ1-2; no definite D call. This CDR3 contains 14 residues. V was pared by 5 bases and J by 6 bases, with 16 bases between. From germline, CDR1 is MNHNY and CDR2 SVGAGI (reference sequence). This chain's CDR3 is CASSPRAQRDGYTF. DNA of the CDR3: TGTGCCAGCAGTCCCCGGGCCCAGAGGGATGGCTACACCTTC.

This clone was seen once. The CDR3 region is CASSISSGASYGYTF. The CDR3 nucleotides are TGTGCCAGTAGTATATCGAGCGGGGCCAGCTATGGCTACACCTTC. The V gene is TRBV19, the J gene TRBJ1-2; D might be TRBD1 (5 bases). V lost 2 bases and J lost 4, with 14 bases in between. The CDR3 totals 15 residues. Germline V lookup: CDR1 LNHDA, CDR2 SQIVND (reference sequence).